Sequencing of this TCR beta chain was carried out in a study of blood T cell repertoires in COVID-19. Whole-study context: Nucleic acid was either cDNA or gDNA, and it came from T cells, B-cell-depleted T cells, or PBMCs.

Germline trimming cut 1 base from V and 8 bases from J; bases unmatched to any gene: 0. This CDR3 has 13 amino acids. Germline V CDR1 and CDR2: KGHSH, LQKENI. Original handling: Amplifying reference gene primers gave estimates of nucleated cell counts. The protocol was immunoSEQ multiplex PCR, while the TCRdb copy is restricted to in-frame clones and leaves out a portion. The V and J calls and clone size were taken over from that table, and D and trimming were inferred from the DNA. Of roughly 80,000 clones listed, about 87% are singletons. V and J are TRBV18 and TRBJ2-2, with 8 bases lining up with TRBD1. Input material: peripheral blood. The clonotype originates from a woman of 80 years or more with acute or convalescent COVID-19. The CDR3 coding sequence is TGTGCCAGCTCACCACGGACAGGGGGGGAGCTGTTTTTT. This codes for CASSPRTGGELFF.